One and the same sample provided the 26 T cell receptor beta chains below, sequenced in a study of T cell changes during pregnancy in multiple sclerosis. Produced via immunoSEQ multiplex PCR; TCRdb's table is partial and in-frame only. The table shows 45,000 to 70,000 clones, with about 91% occurring only once. Sequences were derived from CD4+ T cells from peripheral blood mononuclear cells, sampled in the second trimester of pregnancy. The receptors come from a female donor with multiple sclerosis, enrolled in a pregnancy study.

CDR3 in DNA: TGTGCCAGCAGCCGCCGACTAGCGGGAGGTCCCTCTTTACGGGAGGATACGCAGTATTTT. Translation: CASSRRLAGGPSLREDTQYF. The V call is TRBV14, the J call TRBJ2-3; 13 bases align to TRBD2. The CDR3 length is 20 residues. From germline, CDR1 is SGHDN and CDR2 FVKESK. V shed 4 bases, J shed 6 bases, and the junction held 19 bases outside the gene matches.

This chain links TRBV5-8 with TRBJ1-2, with D perhaps matching TRBD1 (5 bases). This CDR3 is built from 15 residues. V dropped 2 bases and J dropped 4 bases, with 15 bases sitting between them. Germline V gene data show CDR1 as SGHTS and CDR2 as YDEGEE. The CDR3 sequence is CASSFRAGPTYGYTF. Here the CDR3 DNA reads TGTGCCAGCAGCTTTCGAGCAGGGCCAACCTATGGCTACACCTTC.

This chain uses TRBV19 with TRBJ1-1, with D hard to call. CDR1 is LNHDA, CDR2 SQIVND, per germline (reference sequence). The CDR3 is made up of 12 amino acids. The V end was cut by 5 bases, the J end by 8 bases, with 12 bases between. Here the CDR3 DNA reads TGTGCCAGTAGTTCCTCGGTTCCAGAAGCTTTCTTT. Amino acid sequence: CASSSSVPEAFF.

This clone has a single count. This sequence joins TRBV7-3 and TRBJ2-1, with D hard to call. V was cut by 5 bases and J by 0 bases, with 5 bases left in between. Per the germline V gene, CDR1 is SGHTA and CDR2 is FQGTGA. This CDR3 comprises 13 residues. The CDR3: CASSPNSYNEQFF. The CDR3 nucleotides are TGTGCCAGCAGCCCCAACTCCTACAATGAGCAGTTCTTC.

Notes on this clone: The sample carries other DNA sequences with the same CDR3. The V gene is TRBV7-6, the J gene TRBJ1-1; D ambiguous. Per the germline V gene, CDR1 is SGHVS and CDR2 is FNYEAQ. The CDR3 contains 13 residues. V was clipped by 1 base and J by 1 base, with 4 bases between them. The CDR3 loop reads CASSLGQNTEAFF. As DNA, the CDR3 is TGTGCCAGCAGCTTAGGACAGAACACTGAAGCTTTCTTT.

This chain joins TRBV7-9 and TRBJ2-2; D is perhaps TRBD2 (6 bases). This CDR3 contains 14 residues. Germline values: CDR1 SEHNR, CDR2 FQNEAQ (reference sequence). V shed 0 bases and J shed 4 bases, with 6 bases lying between them. CDR3 loop: CASSLAGGTGELFF. The CDR3 coding sequence is TGTGCCAGCAGCTTAGCCGGGGGCACCGGGGAGCTGTTTTTT.

The gene calls are TRBV14 and TRBJ1-2, with D hard to call. The CDR3 spans 16 residues. Germline CDR1 and CDR2: SGHDN and FVKESK. Trimming pared 0 bases from V and 4 bases from J, leaving 15 bases between. In DNA form, the CDR3 reads TGTGCCAGCAGCCAAGATATAGGAGGATTGGCCTATGGCTACACCTTC. It encodes CASSQDIGGLAYGYTF.

The rearrangement links TRBV19 to TRBJ2-2, with D possibly matching TRBD1 (5 bases). In germline, CDR1 is LNHDA, CDR2 SQIVND (reference sequence). The CDR3 runs 13 residues. V lost 8 bases to trimming and J lost 5 bases, with 12 bases between them. CDR3 sequence (DNA): TGTGCCAGTCAGTCGCAGGGAACCGGGGAGCTGTTTTTT. This codes for CASQSQGTGELFF. Variable domain in full (rest from reference TRBV19 and TRBJ2-2): DGGITQSPKYLFRKEGQNVTLSCEQNLNHDAMYWYRQDPGQGLRLIYYSQIVNDFQKGDIAEGYSVSREKKESFPLTVTSAQKNPTAFYLCASQSQGTGELFFGEGSRLTVL.

This sequence joins TRBV5-4 and TRBJ2-1, with D perhaps TRBD2 (5 bases). The CDR3 extends over 13 amino acids. From germline, CDR1 is SGHNT and CDR2 YYREEE (reference sequence). The V gene lost 2 bases and the J gene lost 5 bases, with 8 bases spanning the gap. The CDR3 DNA sequence: TGTGCCAGCAGCTTAGACGGGAACAATGAGCAGTTCTTC. This sequence encodes CASSLDGNNEQFF.

The chain carries TRBV10-3 and TRBJ1-5, with a weak D call TRBD1 (6 bases). The CDR3 spans 14 residues. The germline V gene encodes CDR1 ENHRY and CDR2 SYGVKD. Trimming stripped 3 bases from V and 2 bases from J, with 8 bases between. The chain's CDR3 is CAISEGGGNQPQHF. CDR3 nucleotides: TGTGCCATCAGTGAAGGGGGAGGCAATCAGCCCCAGCATTTT.

The chain is built from TRBV7-3 and TRBJ2-1, with 10 bases identical to TRBD2. The junction had 4 bases not matched to a gene; V was cut back by 5 bases and J by 9 bases. The CDR3 is 13 residues long. The V gene's germline CDR1 is SGHTA and CDR2 FQGTGA. The DNA for the CDR3 is TGTGCCAGCAGCCTAAGCGGGAGGGGTGAGCAGTTCTTC. The encoded protein is CASSLSGRGEQFF. Combining the CDR3 with reference TRBV7-3 and TRBJ2-1 gives the whole variable domain GAGVSQTPSNKVTEKGKYVELRCDPISGHTALYWYRQSLGQGPEFLIYFQGTGAADDSGLPNDRFFAVRPEGSVSTLKIQRTERGDSAVYLCASSLSGRGEQFFGPGTRLTVL.

V and J are TRBV5-4 and TRBJ1-2, with a weak D call TRBD1 (6 bases). Germline lookup yields CDR1 SGHNT and CDR2 YYREEE (reference sequence). The CDR3 sequence is 16 residues long. V was clipped by 4 bases and J by 1 base, with 17 bases between them. Written as DNA, the CDR3 is TGTGCCAGCAGCCCAGAAGGGACATCCCTTAACTATGGCTACACCTTC. This translates into CASSPEGTSLNYGYTF. The full variable domain, its missing parts supplied by reference TRBV5-4 and TRBJ1-2, is ETGVTQSPTHLIKTRGQQVTLRCSSQSGHNTVSWYQQALGQGPQFIFQYYREEENGRGNFPPRFSGLQFPNYSSELNVNALELDDSALYLCASSPEGTSLNYGYTFGSGTRLTVV.

The rearrangement joins TRBV6-6 to TRBJ2-1; TRBD2 aligns across 7 bases. In germline, CDR1 is MNHNY, CDR2 SVGAGI (reference sequence). The CDR3 sequence is 16 residues long. Trimming removed 2 bases from V and 4 bases from J; junction bases left unmatched: 8. The CDR3 DNA reads as TGTGCCAGCAGTTACGGTGGTGGGGGGGGGTACAATGAGCAGTTCTTC. Its protein product is CASSYGGGGGYNEQFF.

The chain combines TRBV14 with TRBJ1-2, with D unclear. V was pared by 4 bases and J by 4 bases, with 13 bases between. The CDR3 loop spans 14 amino acids. Per germline, CDR1 SGHDN and CDR2 FVKESK. The CDR3 bases are TGTGCCAGCAGCCCACGAGCCGGAGTCTATGGCTACACCTTC. It encodes CASSPRAGVYGYTF.

The CDR3 nucleotides are TGTGCCATCAGTAACTCCCTGGGGACAGGGGATGCGGAGACCCAGTACTTC. Protein: CAISNSLGTGDAETQYF. This chain links TRBV10-3 with TRBJ2-5; TRBD1 matches 10 bases. The length of the CDR3 is 17 residues. Germline V gene lookup returns CDR1 ENHRY and CDR2 SYGVKD. V shed 5 bases, J shed 5 bases, and the junction held 14 bases outside the gene matches.

The gene calls are TRBV15 and TRBJ1-5; D may be TRBD1 (6 bases). The length of the CDR3 is 15 residues. Trimming shortened V by 0 bases and J by 3 bases, and 9 bases separated the two germline ends. Germline loops: CDR1 LNHNV, CDR2 YYDKDF (reference sequence). The CDR3 loop is CATSREQGNNQPQHF. CDR3 nucleotides: TGTGCCACCAGCAGAGAACAGGGCAACAATCAGCCCCAGCATTTT.

The sample holds one count of this clone. The chain combines TRBV2 with TRBJ1-1, with D unclear. The V end lost 5 bases, the J end lost 5 bases, and 15 bases lay between the germline ends. This CDR3 spans 14 amino acids. Germline CDR1 SNHLY, CDR2 FYNNEI. CDR3 residues: CASSKNKGGTEAFF. The CDR3 coding sequence is TGTGCCAGCAGTAAAAATAAGGGAGGGACTGAAGCTTTCTTT.

This clone was counted between two and nine times. This rearrangement joins TRBV2 to TRBJ1-2, with 7 bases that match TRBD1. The CDR3 is 15 residues long. Germline CDR1 SNHLY, CDR2 FYNNEI. The ends lost 1 base at V and 5 bases at J; junction bases unmatched: 7. CDR3 sequence (DNA): TGTGCCAGCAGTGAAGGGGCAGGGGGAGGATATGGCTACACCTTC. Translating gives CASSEGAGGGYGYTF.

The chain has TRBV7-7 and TRBJ2-1, with 13 bases that match TRBD2. CDR1 SSHAT and CDR2 FNYEAQ come from the germline V gene (reference sequence). With 6 bases clipped from V and 0 bases from J, the junction kept 8 bases outside the gene matches. The CDR3 totals 18 residues. CDR3 loop: CASSKLAGGISSYNEQFF. CDR3 nucleotide sequence: TGTGCCAGCAGTAAACTAGCGGGAGGGATCAGCTCCTACAATGAGCAGTTCTTC.

CDR3 residues: CAISEGTSGPSTDTQYF. CDR3 coding DNA: TGTGCCATCAGTGAGGGAACTAGCGGCCCTAGCACAGATACGCAGTATTTT. This chain links TRBV10-3 with TRBJ2-3; 8 nucleotides agree with TRBD2. Germline CDR1 reads ENHRY; CDR2 reads SYGVKD. CDR3 size: 17 residues. The V segment lost 2 bases and the J segment 0 bases; nucleotides outside the gene matches: 7.

The CDR3 here is CASSLGRGLNGYTF. The CDR3 nucleotides are TGTGCCAGCAGTTTGGGCAGGGGGCTAAATGGCTACACCTTC. The genes are TRBV27 and TRBJ1-2; 8 bases agree with TRBD1. This CDR3 has 14 amino acids. From germline, CDR1 is MNHEY and CDR2 SMNVEV (reference sequence). Losses at the gene ends were 3 bases for V and 6 bases for J; bases not matched to a gene: 6.

The chain carries TRBV10-3 and TRBJ2-1, with TRBD2 matching 12 bases. The CDR3 runs 16 residues. J was trimmed by 7 bases and V by 8 bases; bases with no gene match: 12. Per the germline V gene, CDR1 is ENHRY and CDR2 is SYGVKD. CDR3 bases: TGTGCCATCGGGGCTAGCGGGGGGGCCGGTGGTAATGAGCAGTTCTTC. It translates to CAIGASGGAGGNEQFF.

The chain combines TRBV7-7 with TRBJ2-5; a weak D match, TRBD1 (6 bases). V lost 3 bases to trimming and J lost 3 bases, with 8 bases between them. The CDR3 has 13 amino acids. CDR1 and CDR2 from the germline V gene are SSHAT and FNYEAQ (reference sequence). The CDR3 nucleotides are TGTGCCAGCAGCTTGGACAGAGAAGAGACCCAGTACTTC. This translates into CASSLDREETQYF.

The V and J genes are TRBV2 and TRBJ1-5; possibly TRBD1 for D (5 bases). Germline CDR1 SNHLY, CDR2 FYNNEI. V was clipped by 2 bases and J by 0 bases, with 11 bases between them. The CDR3 spans 16 residues. The CDR3 sequence: CASSERGWDSNQPQHF. CDR3 sequence (DNA): TGTGCCAGCAGTGAAAGGGGTTGGGATAGCAATCAGCCCCAGCATTTT.

The chain couples TRBV7-9 to TRBJ2-2; the match to TRBD1 covers 12 bases. The CDR3 runs 17 residues. With V trimmed by 5 bases and J by 5 bases, 9 bases remained unmatched. CDR1 and CDR2 from the germline V gene are SEHNR and FQNEAQ (reference sequence). CDR3 bases: TGTGCCAGCAGCAGCCCCGGGACAGGGGGCGAAACCGGGGAGCTGTTTTTT. Encoded protein: CASSSPGTGGETGELFF.

This chain joins TRBV11-2 and TRBJ1-3; D may be TRBD1 (6 bases). The V end was cut by 5 bases, the J end by 4 bases, with 15 bases between. The CDR3 length is 15 residues. Germline CDR1 and CDR2: SGHAT and FQNNGV. CDR3 bases: TGTGCCAGCAGCCACGTTACAGGGAGCGGAAACACCATATATTTT. Encoded protein: CASSHVTGSGNTIYF.